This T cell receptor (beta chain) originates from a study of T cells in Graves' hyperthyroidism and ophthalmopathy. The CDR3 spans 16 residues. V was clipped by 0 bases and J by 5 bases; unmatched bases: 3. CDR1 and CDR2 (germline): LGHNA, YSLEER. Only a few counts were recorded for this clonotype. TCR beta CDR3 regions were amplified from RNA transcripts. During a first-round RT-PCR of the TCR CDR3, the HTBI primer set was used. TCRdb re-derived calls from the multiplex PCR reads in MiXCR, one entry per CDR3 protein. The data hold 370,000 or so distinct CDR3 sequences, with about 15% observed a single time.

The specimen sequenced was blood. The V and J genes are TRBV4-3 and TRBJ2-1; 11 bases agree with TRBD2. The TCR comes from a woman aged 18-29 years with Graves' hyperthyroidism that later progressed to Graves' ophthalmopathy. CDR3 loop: CASSQELAGADNEQFF. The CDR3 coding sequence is TGCGCCAGCAGCCAAGAACTAGCGGGAGCGGACAATGAGCAGTTCTTC.